A selection of T cell receptor beta chains follows, all from one sample in a study of blood T cell repertoires in COVID-19. Generated by immunoSEQ multiplex PCR, the TCRdb table keeps only in-frame clones and is missing some. Of 300,000 to 450,000 clones in the sample, about 88% were seen once. Sequencing input: PBMCs or T cells enriched from blood (not recorded which). Receptors were obtained from a young woman who had recovered from COVID-19. Both conserved end residues are trimmed from each CDR3. D genes are given only for firm matches.

>TRBV5-1|-
ASSSGTLNTEAF
>TRBV29-1|TRBD1
SVGRQGSGYT
>TRBV5-5|TRBD1
ASSPEGQGSAGANVLT
>TRBV7-8|-
ASSRGGGSNEKLF
>TRBV19|-
ASSITDRSKSPLH
>TRBV6-5|-
ASSYYTGTSDGYT
>TRBV2|TRBD1
ASSGQGATTEAF
>TRBV14|TRBD2
ASGTSGQVYNEQF
>TRBV6-6|TRBD2
ASSYTSGGGSYEQY
>TRBV5-6|-
ASSLGPRLPVNTEAF
>TRBV11-3|TRBD1
ASSAGQVYGYT
>TRBV6-2/TRBV6-3|-
ASSPTRGSSNEQF
>TRBV6-6|-
ASSSGQLINTEAF
>TRBV28|-
ASSPLSQVGRAEAF
>TRBV4-3|TRBD1
ASSQILGQGWDEKLF
>TRBV5-1|TRBD1
ASNHRTGEDTQY
>TRBV2|TRBD1
ASSERTGIINSPLH
>TRBV25-1|-
ASSESGRYGYT
>TRBV5-1|TRBD2
ASSLDLTSGGYEQF
>TRBV4-2|-
ASSRQNDQGYT
>TRBV7-9|TRBD1
ASSRAGGADTQY
>TRBV2|-
ASSSDSSYEQY
>TRBV30|TRBD2
ASGGLANSYEQY
>TRBV11-2|-
ASSLAGGELF
>TRBV25-1|-
ASSVGGPQH
>TRBV29-1|-
STYWGANTEAF
>TRBV7-9|-
ASSVTPGAGELF
>TRBV14|TRBD1
ASSLTGAVTF
>TRBV19|TRBD1
ASRPDRERSRQWNTIY
>TRBV6-5|-
ASSPQGIQPQH
>TRBV6-4|TRBD1
ASSQTGIHEQF
>TRBV24-1|TRBD2
ATRAGENTGELF
>TRBV18|TRBD1
ASSPPGTGPYEQY
>TRBV27|TRBD2
ASSLFSRRGGNTGELF
>TRBV2|TRBD1
ASSWTGAGTDTQY
>TRBV29-1|-
SVRHSGSYEQY
>TRBV19|-
ASSIQVGSNQPQH
>TRBV4-2|-
ASSPGGSEQY
>TRBV28|TRBD1
TSSLPNTGGHGYT
>TRBV19|-
ASSIPGHYSNQPQH
>TRBV7-2|-
ASSLAQGMNSNQPQH
>TRBV19|-
ASSPEGTEGTNEKLF
>TRBV30|-
AWSMTGEYEQY
>TRBV19|-
ASSIKMGSPLH
>TRBV9|TRBD1
ASSVRDRGFPNYGYT
>TRBV4-2|TRBD2
ASSKLAGGAGELF
>TRBV6-5|-
ASQGTGPYEQY
>TRBV6-5|-
ASSRQVSNQPQH
>TRBV21-1|-
ASSKDPGQGWTEAF
>TRBV28|-
ASSLAAPGLSSYEQY
>TRBV11-2|-
ASSPGRVSYTDTQY
>TRBV4-2|-
ASSRSGTTYEQY
>TRBV27|TRBD1
ASSLSGDRGPGYT
>TRBV30|-
AWSVCIQCEQF
>TRBV3-1/TRBV3-2|TRBD1
ASSPQSGTGGFNSPLH
>TRBV11-2|-
ASSSRDSGREQY
>TRBV2|TRBD1
ASSPQGVSSYEQY